A single TCR beta chain is shown here with its context. Nashville, Tennessee was home to all donors, who were Caucasian adults. Unsorted PBMC replicate PCRs drew on roughly 320 ng DNA, representing some 28,000 T cell genomes. Unsorted PBMC DNA underwent sequencing on ten immunoSEQ deep assay plates. As handled by the study authors: Filtering differed for immunoSEQ, which gave only junction sequences without quality scores. The table came from immunoSEQ multiplex PCR; TCRdb's copy has only in-frame clones and leaves some out. That table is the source of V, J and clone size, and D and trimming were worked out from the DNA. The sample holds approximately 480,000 clones, over 75% seen once. This CDR3 region has 14 residues. V lost 3 bases to trimming and J lost 6 bases, with 14 bases between them. Germline V gives CDR1 MDHEN, CDR2 SYDVKM. The sample belongs to a study of shared clonotypes between healthy human individuals.

Sequencing input: PBMCs. The chain combines TRBV28 with TRBJ1-1, with a possible D match to TRBD1 (5 bases). This sequence was found in a middle-aged woman in good health. Some clones in this sample may be carry-over from other donors' samples. CDR3 in DNA: TGTGCCAGCAGTTTGGGGGGGGTTAGGGCTGAAGCTTTCTTT. It translates to CASSLGGVRAEAFF.